This is a list of T cell receptor beta chains from one sample in a study of a mutant IDH1 vaccine in newly diagnosed glioma. No antigens are known for them. Repertoires were generated with immunoSEQ multiplex PCR, while TCRdb's copy carries only in-frame clones and drops some. The sample lists approximately 45,000 clones, around 94% seen once, with roughly 2.4% in the top ten. The sequencing used PBMCs, collected from a glioma patient whose treatment included an IDH1 peptide vaccine. These receptors originate from a middle-aged man with glioma. The CDR3 runs from the conserved cysteine through the conserved F or W. The D gene is left open where the match is weak. Some rows mark clone size as missing; the rest say once, few, many or name a class of expanded clone.

NA,TRBD1,TRBV2,TRBJ2-7,CASSEAGTDEQYF,TGTGCCAGCAGTGAAGCGGGGACAGACGAGCAGTACTTC
NA,TRBD1,TRBV5-8,TRBJ2-4,CASSSQGAKNIQYF,TGTGCCAGCAGCTCACAGGGGGCCAAAAACATTCAGTACTTC
NA,TRBD2,TRBV6-6,TRBJ2-2,CASSSGGWNTGELFF,TGTGCCAGCAGTTCGGGGGGGTGGAACACCGGGGAGCTGTTTTTT
NA,TRBD2,TRBV4-3,TRBJ2-3,CASSQAWTLTGLATDTQYF,TGCGCCAGCAGCCAAGCCTGGACGCTGACGGGACTAGCCACAGATACGCAGTATTTT
once,NA,TRBV5-1,TRBJ2-5,CASRSRGSQETQYF,TGCGCCAGCAGAAGTAGGGGGAGCCAAGAGACCCAGTACTTC
NA,NA,TRBV7-3,TRBJ2-3,CASSPDYDTQYF,TGTGCCAGCAGCCCAGATTACGATACGCAGTATTTT
NA,TRBD1,TRBV6-5,TRBJ1-2,CASSYITQGASDGYTF,TGTGCCAGCAGTTATATAACGCAGGGGGCCTCCGATGGCTACACCTTC
NA,NA,TRBV28,TRBJ1-3,CASSLASVGPYF,TGTGCCAGCAGTTTGGCCTCTGTGGGGCCCTATTTT
NA,NA,TRBV4-3,TRBJ1-6,CASSQVVRGLNSPLHF,TGCGCCAGCAGCCAAGTGGTCAGGGGTTTGAATTCACCCCTCCACTTT
NA,NA,TRBV5-1,TRBJ1-3,CASRPGLPLSGNTIYF,TGCGCCAGCAGACCGGGCCTGCCTCTCTCTGGAAACACCATATATTTT